This T cell receptor beta chain was retrieved from a study of blood T cell repertoires in COVID-19. Study-wide background: Acute and convalescent COVID-19 samples came from the United States, Italy and Spain. The analysed material was cDNA or gDNA that came from T cells, B-cell-depleted T cells, or PBMCs.

The data were produced by immunoSEQ multiplex PCR, yet TCRdb's version contains in-frame clones alone and is incomplete. The sample lists about 280,000 clones, 86% seen once, with less than 3% in the top ten. On this clone: This may arise from a read error, as a much more abundant clone is one base away.

The CDR3 loop spans 13 amino acids. The germline V gene encodes CDR1 SGHKS and CDR2 YYEKEE (reference sequence). The V gene lost 4 bases and the J gene lost 2 bases, with 9 bases spanning the gap. The chain carries TRBV5-5 and TRBJ1-2; D might be TRBD1 (6 bases). Material for sequencing was peripheral blood. The source is a woman in her twenties or thirties with active or convalescent COVID-19. The CDR3 loop is CASSLGQNYGYTF. The CDR3 DNA is TGTGCCAGCAGCCTAGGACAGAACTATGGCTACACCTTC. The entire variable domain, with the rest obtained from reference TRBV5-5 and TRBJ1-2, is as follows: DAGVTQSPTHLIKTRGQQVTLRCSPISGHKSVSWYQQVLGQGPQFIFQYYEKEERGRGNFPDRFSARQFPNYSSELNVNALLLGDSALYLCASSLGQNYGYTFGSGTRLTVV.